Below, 18 T cell receptor beta chains from the same sample are listed, as sequenced in a study of cytomegalovirus exposure and HLA in healthy donors. The PCR made use of 60 Vbeta and 13 Jbeta primers. TCRdb's copy holds only in-frame clones and misses some; the assay was immunoSEQ multiplex PCR. The table includes 94,000 or so clones, just over 70% detected once. Sequenced input: PBMCs. The receptors stem from a man in his 60s in good health and CMV-seronegative.

The V gene is TRBV7-2, the J gene TRBJ2-7; D gene unclear. The CDR3 extends over 15 amino acids. The ends were cut back, 5 bases at V and 1 base at J, with 15 bases in the middle. Looked up from germline, CDR1 is SGHTA and CDR2 is FQGNSA. The DNA for the CDR3 is TGTGCCAGCAGCCCGTACCTAGTCTCGTCCTACGAGCAGTACTTC. Protein product: CASSPYLVSSYEQYF.

This clone came up a few times. The rearrangement joins TRBV5-6 to TRBJ1-1; D may be TRBD1 (6 bases). The V gene's germline CDR1 is SGHDT and CDR2 YYEEEE. V dropped 5 bases and J dropped 6 bases, with 23 bases sitting between them. There are 16 residues in the CDR3. CDR3 amino acids: CASSSERDTGGPEAFF. DNA of the CDR3: TGTGCCAGCAGTTCCGAACGGGACACCGGAGGCCCTGAAGCTTTCTTT.

This chain joins TRBV7-2 and TRBJ2-4; tentatively, D is TRBD2 (5 bases). With 1 base removed from V and 7 bases from J, the gap between germline ends came to 20 bases. CDR3 length: 17 amino acids. CDR1 and CDR2 from the germline V gene are SGHTA and FQGNSA. CDR3 nucleotide sequence: TGTGCCAGCAGCTTAGACCGGGCGTTAAGATCGGGGAACATTCAGTACTTC. Translating it yields CASSLDRALRSGNIQYF.

The genes are TRBV27 and TRBJ2-3, with unresolved D. Trimming left V 0 bases short and J 4 bases short, with 5 bases between. This CDR3 spans 13 amino acids. Germline V CDR1 and CDR2: MNHEY, SMNVEV (reference sequence). The CDR3: CASSLSFADTQYF. The CDR3 nucleotides read TGTGCCAGCAGTTTATCTTTCGCAGATACGCAGTATTTT.

Turning to this clone: Its ends do not fully match the called genes, so a read error is possible. The chain uses TRBV7-7 and TRBJ2-5, with a possible D match to TRBD1 (6 bases). CDR1 SSHAT and CDR2 FNYEAQ come from the germline V gene (reference sequence). This CDR3 has 14 residues. The CDR3 DNA reads as TGTGCTAGCAGCTTACTGGGGGCAGGAGAGACCCAGTACTTC. As protein: CASSLLGAGETQYF.

The rearrangement links TRBV28 to TRBJ2-7; D not certain. Trimming cost V 6 bases and J 4 bases, with 10 bases left between them. CDR1 is MDHEN, CDR2 SYDVKM, per germline. The CDR3 has 12 residues. CDR3 nucleotide sequence: TGTGCCAGCAGCCCCCCGAGTTACGAGCAGTACTTC. Amino acid sequence: CASSPPSYEQYF.

The chain has TRBV27 and TRBJ2-3; 13 bases fit TRBD2. In germline, CDR1 is MNHEY, CDR2 SMNVEV (reference sequence). V was clipped by 5 bases and J by 4 bases; unmatched bases: 6. The CDR3 has 16 amino acids. CDR3 protein: CASSTRTSGSPDTQYF. In DNA, the CDR3 is TGTGCCAGCAGTACCCGGACTAGCGGGAGCCCAGATACGCAGTATTTT.

This clone was seen a handful of times. This rearrangement joins TRBV30 to TRBJ2-1; 11 bases fit TRBD1. J lost 4 bases, V lost 4 bases, and 9 bases had no gene match. This CDR3 spans 16 amino acids. Germline assignment: CDR1 GTSNPN and CDR2 SVGIG (reference sequence). CDR3 nucleotides: TGTGCCTGGACCCCCTCCGGGACAGGGGGATACAATGAGCAGTTCTTC. Encoded protein: CAWTPSGTGGYNEQFF.

This clone was seen only a few times. This chain joins TRBV6-1 and TRBJ2-7, with a weak D call TRBD2 (6 bases). This CDR3 spans 14 amino acids. Trimming removed 4 bases from V and 2 bases from J, with 12 bases in between. Germline-derived CDR1 and CDR2 are MNHNS and SASEGT. The CDR3 protein is CASSGGTGTYEQYF. As DNA, the CDR3 is TGTGCCAGCAGTGGCGGGACCGGCACCTACGAGCAGTACTTC.

The V gene is TRBV6-1, the J gene TRBJ2-1, with 12 nucleotides matching TRBD2. From germline, CDR1 is MNHNS and CDR2 SASEGT. Trimming removed 7 bases from V and 6 bases from J; junction bases left unmatched: 4. The CDR3 has 14 amino acids. CDR3 sequence reads: CASTPSGRANEQFF. The CDR3 nucleotides read TGTGCCAGCACGCCTAGCGGGAGGGCCAATGAGCAGTTCTTC.

This clone turned up a few times. V and J are TRBV19 and TRBJ2-3, with 8 bases fitting TRBD2. CDR1 is LNHDA, CDR2 SQIVND, per germline (reference sequence). CDR3 size: 17 residues. J gave up 5 bases and V 0 bases, and 10 bases lay outside the gene matches. The CDR3 bases are TGTGCCAGTAGTATAGAGACTAGCGCCCAGGGAGAAGATACGCAGTATTTT. This gives the protein CASSIETSAQGEDTQYF.

This clone has only a few counts. The chain uses TRBV18 and TRBJ1-4; no clear D gene. V was clipped by 6 bases and J by 5 bases, with 16 bases between them. CDR1 KGHSH and CDR2 LQKENI come from the germline V gene. The CDR3 loop spans 15 amino acids. CDR3 amino acids: CASSEAVAGNEKLFF. For the CDR3, the DNA is TGTGCCAGCTCCGAAGCAGTAGCGGGAAATGAAAAACTGTTTTTT.

The chain employs TRBV6-4 and TRBJ1-1; 12 bases are a match to TRBD1. The CDR3 runs 18 residues. The ends lost 3 bases at V and 3 bases at J; junction bases unmatched: 11. CDR1 is MRHNA and CDR2 is SNTAGT in the germline V gene. The CDR3 reads CASSERGQGARRDTEAFF. In nucleotides, the CDR3 is TGTGCCAGCAGTGAGAGGGGACAGGGGGCGCGTAGGGACACTGAAGCTTTCTTT.

This CDR3 reads CASRQGYSNQPQHF. For the CDR3, the DNA is TGTGCCAGCAGACAGGGTTATAGCAATCAGCCCCAGCATTTT. The chain combines TRBV6-6 with TRBJ1-5; possible D gene TRBD1, 6 bases. The CDR3 runs 14 residues. V lost 6 bases to trimming and J lost 0 bases, with 9 bases between them. Germline lookup yields CDR1 MNHNY and CDR2 SVGAGI (reference sequence).

A few counts support this clone. The genes are TRBV4-1 and TRBJ1-6; weak D call: TRBD1 (5 bases). Trimming removed 1 base at V and 10 bases at J, with 14 bases between. CDR3 size: 15 residues. Per germline, CDR1 MGHRA and CDR2 YSYEKL. CDR3 nucleotide sequence: TGCGCCAGCAGCCAAGCTGGGGCAGGGTTATCACCCCTCCACTTT. Its protein is CASSQAGAGLSPLHF.

This chain connects TRBV2 to TRBJ1-6; TRBD1 matches at 11 bases. V lost 6 bases, J lost 11 bases, and 6 bases stayed unmatched. Germline V gene sequence: CDR1 SNHLY, CDR2 FYNNEI. This CDR3 is built from 14 residues. The CDR3 DNA reads TGTGCCAGCAGCGGACAGGGGGCCGCGGCACCCCTCCACTTT. Protein: CASSGQGAAAPLHF.

J is TRBJ2-5 and V is TRBV5-1; D possibly corresponds to TRBD2 (6 bases). Germline lookup yields CDR1 SGHRS and CDR2 YFSETQ. The V end was cut by 1 base, the J end by 5 bases, with 9 bases between. The CDR3 has 13 residues. CDR3 amino acids: CASSLPSDETQYF. The CDR3 DNA follows: TGCGCCAGCAGCTTGCCTAGCGACGAGACCCAGTACTTC.

This clone turned up a few times. The rearrangement joins TRBV28 to TRBJ2-5, with D perhaps matching TRBD2 (6 bases). Trimming took off 3 bases at V and 4 bases at J, with 12 bases between the two ends. Germline values: CDR1 MDHEN, CDR2 SYDVKM. The CDR3 has 14 residues. CDR3 in amino acids: CASSFTGAGETQYF. In nucleotides, the CDR3 is TGTGCCAGCAGTTTTACGGGAGCTGGAGAGACCCAGTACTTC.